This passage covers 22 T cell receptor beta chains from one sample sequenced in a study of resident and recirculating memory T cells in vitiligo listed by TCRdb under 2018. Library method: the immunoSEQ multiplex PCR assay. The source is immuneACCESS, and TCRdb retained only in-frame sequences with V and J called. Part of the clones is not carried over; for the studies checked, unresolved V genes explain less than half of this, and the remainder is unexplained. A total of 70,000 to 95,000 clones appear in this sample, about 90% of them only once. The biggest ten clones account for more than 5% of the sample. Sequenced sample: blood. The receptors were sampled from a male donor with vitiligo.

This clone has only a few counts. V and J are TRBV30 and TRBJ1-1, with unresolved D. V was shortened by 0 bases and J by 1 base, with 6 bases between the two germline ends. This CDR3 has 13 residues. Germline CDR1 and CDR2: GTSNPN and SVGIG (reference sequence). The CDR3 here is CAWSVRGNTEAFF. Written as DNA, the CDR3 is TGTGCCTGGAGTGTACGGGGGAACACTGAAGCTTTCTTT.

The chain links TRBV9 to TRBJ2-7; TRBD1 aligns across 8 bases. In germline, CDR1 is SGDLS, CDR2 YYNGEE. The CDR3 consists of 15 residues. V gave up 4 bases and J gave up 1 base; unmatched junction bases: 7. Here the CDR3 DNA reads TGTGCCAGCAGCCCAACAGGGGGGTGGTCCTACGAGCAGTACTTC. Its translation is CASSPTGGWSYEQYF.

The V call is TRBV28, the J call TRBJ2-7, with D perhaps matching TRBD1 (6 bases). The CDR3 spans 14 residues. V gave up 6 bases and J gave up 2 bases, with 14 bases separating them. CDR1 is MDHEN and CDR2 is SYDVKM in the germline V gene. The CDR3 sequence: CASSLTGSAYEQYF. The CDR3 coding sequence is TGTGCCAGCAGCCTAACAGGGTCCGCCTACGAGCAGTACTTC.

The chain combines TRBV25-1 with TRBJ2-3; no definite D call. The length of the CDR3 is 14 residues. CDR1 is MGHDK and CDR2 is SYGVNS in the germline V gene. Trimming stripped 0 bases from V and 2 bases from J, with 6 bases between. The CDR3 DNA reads TGTGCCAGCAGTGAATACTCTAACACAGATACGCAGTATTTT. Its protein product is CASSEYSNTDTQYF. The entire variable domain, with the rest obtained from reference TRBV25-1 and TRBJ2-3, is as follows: EADIYQTPRYLVIGTGKKITLECSQTMGHDKMYWYQQDPGMELHLIHYSYGVNSTEKGDLSSESTVSRIRTEHFPLTLESARPSHTSQYLCASSEYSNTDTQYFGPGTRLTVL.

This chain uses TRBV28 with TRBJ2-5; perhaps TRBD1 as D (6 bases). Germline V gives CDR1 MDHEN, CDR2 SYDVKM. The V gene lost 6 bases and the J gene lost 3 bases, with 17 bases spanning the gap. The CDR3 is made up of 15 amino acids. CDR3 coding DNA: TGTGCCAGCAGAACCGGGACAACTTACGAAGAGACCCAGTACTTC. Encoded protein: CASRTGTTYEETQYF. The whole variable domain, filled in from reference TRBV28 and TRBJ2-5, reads DVKVTQSSRYLVKRTGEKVFLECVQDMDHENMFWYRQDPGLGLRLIYFSYDVKMKEKGDIPEGYSVSREKKERFSLILESASTNQTSMYLCASRTGTTYEETQYFGPGTRLLVL.

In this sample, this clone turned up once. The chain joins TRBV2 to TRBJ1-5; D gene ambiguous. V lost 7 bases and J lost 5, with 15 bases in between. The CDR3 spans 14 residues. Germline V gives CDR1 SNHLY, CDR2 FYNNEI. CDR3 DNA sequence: TGTGCCAGCACTTTCGGGTCTCGAGATCAGCCCCAGCATTTT. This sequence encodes CASTFGSRDQPQHF.

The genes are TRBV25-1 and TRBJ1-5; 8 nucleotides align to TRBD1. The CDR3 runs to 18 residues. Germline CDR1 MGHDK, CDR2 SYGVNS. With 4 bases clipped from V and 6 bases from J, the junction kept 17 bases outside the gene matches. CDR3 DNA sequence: TGTGCCAGCAGTGCACAAAGCCAGGGGGCAGGGGACGGTCAGCCCCAGCATTTT. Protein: CASSAQSQGAGDGQPQHF.

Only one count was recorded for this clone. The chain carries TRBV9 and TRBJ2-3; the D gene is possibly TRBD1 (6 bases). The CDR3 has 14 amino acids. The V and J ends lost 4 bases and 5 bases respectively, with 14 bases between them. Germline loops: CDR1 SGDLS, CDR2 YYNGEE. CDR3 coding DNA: TGTGCCAGCAGCCCAGGGACATACGGAGATACGCAGTATTTT. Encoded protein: CASSPGTYGDTQYF.

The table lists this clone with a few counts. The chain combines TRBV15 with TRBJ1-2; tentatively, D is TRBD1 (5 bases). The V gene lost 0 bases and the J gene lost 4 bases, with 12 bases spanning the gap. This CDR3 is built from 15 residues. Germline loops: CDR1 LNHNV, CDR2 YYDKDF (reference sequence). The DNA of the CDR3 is TGTGCCACCAGCAGAGATGCGGGACGGTTCTATGGCTACACCTTC. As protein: CATSRDAGRFYGYTF.

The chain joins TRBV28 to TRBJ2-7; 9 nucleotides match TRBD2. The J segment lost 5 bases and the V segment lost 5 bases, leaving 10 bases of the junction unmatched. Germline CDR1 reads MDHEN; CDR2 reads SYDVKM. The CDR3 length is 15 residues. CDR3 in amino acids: CASSPGTSRPDEQYF. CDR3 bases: TGTGCCAGCAGTCCTGGGACTAGCCGACCTGACGAGCAGTACTTC.

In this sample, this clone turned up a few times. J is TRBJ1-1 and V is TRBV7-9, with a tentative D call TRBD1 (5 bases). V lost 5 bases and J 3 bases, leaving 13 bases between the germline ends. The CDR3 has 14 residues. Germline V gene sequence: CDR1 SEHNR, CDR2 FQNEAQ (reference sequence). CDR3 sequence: CASSPLGGDTEAFF. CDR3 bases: TGTGCCAGCAGCCCGTTGGGAGGGGACACTGAAGCTTTCTTT. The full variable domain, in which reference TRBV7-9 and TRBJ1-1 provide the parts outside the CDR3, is DTGVSQNPRHKITKRGQNVTFRCDPISEHNRLYWYRQTLGQGPEFLTYFQNEAQLEKSRLLSDRFSAERPKGSFSTLEIQRTEQGDSAMYLCASSPLGGDTEAFFGQGTRLTVV.

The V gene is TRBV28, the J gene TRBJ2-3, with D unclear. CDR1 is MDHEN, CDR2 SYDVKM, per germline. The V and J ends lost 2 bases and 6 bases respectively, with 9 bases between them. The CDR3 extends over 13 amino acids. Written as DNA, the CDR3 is TGTGCCAGCAGTTTAGCGGTGCGGGATACGCAGTATTTT. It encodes CASSLAVRDTQYF. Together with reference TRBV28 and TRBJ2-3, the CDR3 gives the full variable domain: DVKVTQSSRYLVKRTGEKVFLECVQDMDHENMFWYRQDPGLGLRLIYFSYDVKMKEKGDIPEGYSVSREKKERFSLILESASTNQTSMYLCASSLAVRDTQYFGPGTRLTVL.

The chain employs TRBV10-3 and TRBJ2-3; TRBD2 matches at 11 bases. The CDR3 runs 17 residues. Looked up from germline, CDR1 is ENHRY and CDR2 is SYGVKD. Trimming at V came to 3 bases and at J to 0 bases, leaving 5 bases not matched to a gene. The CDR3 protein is CAISDPGTSGSTDTQYF. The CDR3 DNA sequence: TGTGCCATCAGTGACCCCGGGACTAGCGGTAGCACAGATACGCAGTATTTT.

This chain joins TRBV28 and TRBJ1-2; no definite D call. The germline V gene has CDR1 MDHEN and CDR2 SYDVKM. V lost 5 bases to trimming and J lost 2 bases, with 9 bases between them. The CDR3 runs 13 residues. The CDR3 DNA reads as TGTGCCAGCAGTCCACATCAGAACTATGGCTACACCTTC. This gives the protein CASSPHQNYGYTF.

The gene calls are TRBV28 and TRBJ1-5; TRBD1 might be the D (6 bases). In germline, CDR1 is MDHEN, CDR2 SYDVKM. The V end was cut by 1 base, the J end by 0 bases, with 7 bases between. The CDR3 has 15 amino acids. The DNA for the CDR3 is TGTGCCAGCAGTTTATACAGGGATAGCAATCAGCCCCAGCATTTT. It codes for CASSLYRDSNQPQHF.

CDR3 protein: CASRFLGGTGNTIYF. DNA for the CDR3: TGTGCCAGCAGGTTCCTAGGAGGGACTGGAAACACCATATATTTT. This rearrangement joins TRBV6-5 to TRBJ1-3; D unresolved. This CDR3 is built from 15 residues. CDR1 and CDR2 from the germline V gene are MNHEY and SVGAGI. V shed 6 bases and J shed 2 bases, with 14 bases lying between them.

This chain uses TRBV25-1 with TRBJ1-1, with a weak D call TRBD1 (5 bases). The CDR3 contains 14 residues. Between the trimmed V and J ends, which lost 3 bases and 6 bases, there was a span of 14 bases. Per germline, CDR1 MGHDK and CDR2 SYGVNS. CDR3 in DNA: TGTGCCAGCAGTGACCAGGGTGTTGTTTCTGAAGCTTTCTTT. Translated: CASSDQGVVSEAFF.

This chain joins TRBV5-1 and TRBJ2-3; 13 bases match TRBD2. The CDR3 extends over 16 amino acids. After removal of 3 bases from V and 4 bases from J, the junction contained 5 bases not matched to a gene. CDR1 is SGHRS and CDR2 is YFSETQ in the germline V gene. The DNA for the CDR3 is TGCGCCAGCAGCTCACTAGCGGGAGGGATCGCAGATACGCAGTATTTT. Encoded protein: CASSSLAGGIADTQYF. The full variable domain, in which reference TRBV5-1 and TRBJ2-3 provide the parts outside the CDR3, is KAGVTQTPRYLIKTRGQQVTLSCSPISGHRSVSWYQQTPGQGLQFLFEYFSETQRNKGNFPGRFSGRQFSNSRSEMNVSTLELGDSALYLCASSSLAGGIADTQYFGPGTRLTVL.

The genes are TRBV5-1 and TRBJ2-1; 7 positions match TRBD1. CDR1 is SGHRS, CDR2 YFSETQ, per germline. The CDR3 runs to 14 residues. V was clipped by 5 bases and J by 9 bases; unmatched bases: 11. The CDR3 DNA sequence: TGCGCCAGCAGTTTCGACAGGGCTGCAGGTGAGCAGTTCTTC. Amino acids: CASSFDRAAGEQFF. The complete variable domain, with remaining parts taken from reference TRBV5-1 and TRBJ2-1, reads KAGVTQTPRYLIKTRGQQVTLSCSPISGHRSVSWYQQTPGQGLQFLFEYFSETQRNKGNFPGRFSGRQFSNSRSEMNVSTLELGDSALYLCASSFDRAAGEQFFGPGTRLTVL.

The CDR3 protein is CASSLRSSGRRDIQYF. CDR3 sequence (DNA): TGTGCCAGCAGCTTGAGGTCTAGCGGGAGGAGGGACATTCAGTACTTC. The chain uses TRBV5-6 and TRBJ2-4; TRBD2 matches 11 bases. The CDR3 runs to 16 residues. Trimming at V came to 1 base and at J to 8 bases, leaving 8 bases not matched to a gene. The V gene's germline CDR1 is SGHDT and CDR2 YYEEEE.

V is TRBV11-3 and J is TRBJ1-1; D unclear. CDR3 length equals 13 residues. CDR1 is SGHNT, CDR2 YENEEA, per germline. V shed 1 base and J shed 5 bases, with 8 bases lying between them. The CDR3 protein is CASSLVAGTEAFF. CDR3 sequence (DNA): TGTGCCAGCAGCTTAGTGGCGGGGACTGAAGCTTTCTTT.

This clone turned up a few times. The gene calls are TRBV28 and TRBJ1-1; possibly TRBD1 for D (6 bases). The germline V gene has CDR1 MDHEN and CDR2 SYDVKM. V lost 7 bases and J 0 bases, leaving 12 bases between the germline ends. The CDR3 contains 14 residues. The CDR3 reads CASNRDTMNTEAFF. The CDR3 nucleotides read TGTGCCAGCAATAGGGACACGATGAACACTGAAGCTTTCTTT.